Given below is one T cell receptor (beta chain) in context. The data originate from a study of T cell changes during pregnancy in multiple sclerosis. Germline V gene lookup returns CDR1 KGHSH and CDR2 LQKENI. The CDR3 runs 13 residues. V shed 5 bases and J shed 2 bases, with 9 bases lying between them. Generated by immunoSEQ multiplex PCR, the TCRdb table keeps only in-frame clones and is missing some. Of about 50,000 clones in the sample, approximately 94% were seen once. Specimen: CD4+ T cells from peripheral blood mononuclear cells, collected in the third trimester of pregnancy. The sequence derives from a female donor with multiple sclerosis, enrolled in a pregnancy study. The chain has TRBV18 and TRBJ1-1; D gene uncertain. In nucleotides, the CDR3 is TGTGCCAGCTCATCAGCGGTTAACACTGAAGCTTTCTTT. It codes for CASSSAVNTEAFF.